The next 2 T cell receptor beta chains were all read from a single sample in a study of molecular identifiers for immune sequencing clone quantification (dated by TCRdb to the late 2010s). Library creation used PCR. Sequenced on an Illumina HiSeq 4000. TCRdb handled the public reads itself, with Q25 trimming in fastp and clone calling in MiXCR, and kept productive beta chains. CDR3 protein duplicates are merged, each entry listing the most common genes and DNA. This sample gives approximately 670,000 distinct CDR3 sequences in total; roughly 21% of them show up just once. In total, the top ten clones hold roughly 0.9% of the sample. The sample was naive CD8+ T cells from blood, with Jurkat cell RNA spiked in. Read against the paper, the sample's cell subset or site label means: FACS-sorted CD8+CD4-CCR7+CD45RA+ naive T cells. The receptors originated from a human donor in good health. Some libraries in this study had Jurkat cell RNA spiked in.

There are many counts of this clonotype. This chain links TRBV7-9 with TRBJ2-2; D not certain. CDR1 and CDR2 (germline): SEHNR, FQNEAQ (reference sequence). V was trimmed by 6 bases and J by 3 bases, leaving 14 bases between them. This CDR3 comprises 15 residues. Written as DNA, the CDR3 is TGTGCCAGCAGTATCCACCGGACGGACACCGGGGAGCTGTTTTTT. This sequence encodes CASSIHRTDTGELFF.

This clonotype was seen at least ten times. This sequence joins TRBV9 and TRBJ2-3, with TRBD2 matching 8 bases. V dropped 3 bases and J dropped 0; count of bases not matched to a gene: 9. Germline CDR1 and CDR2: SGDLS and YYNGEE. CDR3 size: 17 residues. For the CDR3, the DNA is TGTGCCAGCAGCGACAGAAAACTAGCGGCCAGCACAGATACGCAGTATTTT. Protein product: CASSDRKLAASTDTQYF. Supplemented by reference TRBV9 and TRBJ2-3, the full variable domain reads DSGVTQTPKHLITATGQRVTLRCSPRSGDLSVYWYQQSLDQGLQFLIQYYNGEERAKGNILERFSAQQFPDLHSELNLSSLELGDSALYFCASSDRKLAASTDTQYFGPGTRLTVL.